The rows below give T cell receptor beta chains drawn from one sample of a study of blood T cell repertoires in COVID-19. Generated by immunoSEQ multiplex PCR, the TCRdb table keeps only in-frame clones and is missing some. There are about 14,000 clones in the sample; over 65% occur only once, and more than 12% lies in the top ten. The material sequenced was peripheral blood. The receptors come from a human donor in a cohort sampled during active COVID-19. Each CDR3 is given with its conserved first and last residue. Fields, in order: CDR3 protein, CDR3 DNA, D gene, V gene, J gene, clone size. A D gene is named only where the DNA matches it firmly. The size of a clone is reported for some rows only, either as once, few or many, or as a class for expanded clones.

CDR3 protein: CASSSGVQAYEQYF
CDR3 DNA: TGTGCCAGCAGCTCAGGGGTTCAGGCCTACGAGCAGTACTTC
D gene: .
V gene: TRBV3-1/TRBV3-2
J gene: TRBJ2-7
clone size: .

CDR3 protein: CASSLVGQIYEQYF
CDR3 DNA: TGTGCCAGCAGCTTGGTGGGGCAAATCTACGAGCAGTACTTC
D gene: .
V gene: TRBV5-6
J gene: TRBJ2-7
clone size: .

CDR3 protein: CASSQEAAGGEGEQFF
CDR3 DNA: TGCGCCAGCAGCCAAGAAGCAGCGGGAGGGGAGGGTGAGCAGTTCTTC
D gene: TRBD2
V gene: TRBV4-1
J gene: TRBJ2-1
clone size: .

CDR3 protein: CASTQRGGQGDNEQFF
CDR3 DNA: TGTGCCAGCACTCAGAGAGGGGGACAGGGGGACAATGAGCAGTTCTTC
D gene: TRBD1
V gene: TRBV28
J gene: TRBJ2-1
clone size: .

CDR3 protein: CASSLLGNEQYF
CDR3 DNA: TGTGCCAGCAGTTTACTAGGAAACGAGCAGTACTTC
D gene: .
V gene: TRBV28
J gene: TRBJ2-7
clone size: .

CDR3 protein: CASSPGQASYNEQFF
CDR3 DNA: TGTGCCAGCTCACCGGGACAGGCCTCCTACAATGAGCAGTTCTTC
D gene: TRBD1
V gene: TRBV18
J gene: TRBJ2-1
clone size: .

CDR3 protein: CASSPRGNSPLHF
CDR3 DNA: TGTGCCAGCTCCCCCAGGGGGAATTCACCCCTCCACTTT
D gene: TRBD1
V gene: TRBV7-9
J gene: TRBJ1-6
clone size: .

CDR3 protein: CASSARQVGETQYF
CDR3 DNA: TGTGCCAGCAGCGCGCGCCAGGTAGGCGAGACCCAGTACTTC
D gene: .
V gene: TRBV9
J gene: TRBJ2-5
clone size: .

CDR3 protein: CASSSWTGYLVKSGNTIYF
CDR3 DNA: TGTGCCAGTAGTTCCTGGACAGGGTATTTAGTCAAGTCTGGAAACACCATATATTTT
D gene: TRBD1
V gene: TRBV19
J gene: TRBJ1-3
clone size: .

CDR3 protein: CASSLVLQGVNSPLHF
CDR3 DNA: TGTGCCAGCAGCTTAGTGCTACAGGGGGTTAATTCACCCCTCCACTTT
D gene: TRBD1
V gene: TRBV11-2
J gene: TRBJ1-6
clone size: few

CDR3 protein: CASSLKTGYTGELFF
CDR3 DNA: TGCGCCAGCAGCCTCAAGACGGGATACACCGGGGAGCTGTTTTTT
D gene: .
V gene: TRBV5-1
J gene: TRBJ2-2
clone size: once

CDR3 protein: CASSSMSAGGNTEAFF
CDR3 DNA: TGTGCCAGCAGTTCGATGTCTGCAGGGGGCAACACTGAAGCTTTCTTT
D gene: TRBD1
V gene: TRBV27
J gene: TRBJ1-1
clone size: .

CDR3 protein: CASSLDRASGTYNEQFF
CDR3 DNA: TGTGCCAGCAGCTTAGATAGGGCTAGCGGGACGTACAATGAGCAGTTCTTC
D gene: TRBD2
V gene: TRBV11-3
J gene: TRBJ2-1
clone size: .